This TCR beta chain was captured in a study of blood T cell repertoires in COVID-19. The length of the CDR3 is 18 residues. V was cut by 2 bases and J by 2 bases, with 16 bases left in between. Germline CDR1 LGHDT, CDR2 YNNKEL (reference sequence). Participants had their cohort set by participant-reported clinical history. Two negative PCRs, clearance, or symptom resolution had been documented for recovered Cohort 3 donors. A single count supports this clone. Per the original methods: Researchers report that nucleated cell counts were estimated from reference gene primer amplification. The table came from immunoSEQ multiplex PCR; TCRdb's copy has only in-frame clones and leaves some out. The V and J calls and clone size are taken from that table; D and trimming were inferred from the DNA. The table shows some 460,000 clones, with around 87% occurring only once.

The sequenced material came from PBMCs or T cells enriched from blood (not recorded which). This sequence originates from a woman between 18 and 29 years old who had recovered from COVID-19. The chain has TRBV3-1 (or the pseudogene TRBV3-2) and TRBJ2-6; D might be TRBD1 (5 bases). This chain's CDR3 is CASSQSPAQGTGANVLTF. As DNA, the CDR3 is TGTGCCAGCAGCCAATCCCCGGCGCAGGGAACTGGGGCCAACGTCCTGACTTTC.